This TCR beta chain was captured by sequencing in a study of T cells in Graves' hyperthyroidism and ophthalmopathy (dated by TCRdb to the late 2010s). Context from the whole study: Peripheral blood samples were taken at initial diagnosis, before any treatment was given. A discovery cohort of about a hundred patients, about 43 with Graves' ophthalmopathy and 55 to 65 with stable Graves' hyperthyroidism, was used to find distinguishing TCR V-J signatures. Prospective prediction of ophthalmopathy was tested in an independent validation cohort of fewer than 20 hyperthyroidism patients and 15 to 17 patients who later progressed to ophthalmopathy. The 100 discovery patients were randomly split 7:3 into training and test sets. In roughly six Graves' hyperthyroidism patients, the study also compared T-cell repertoires from thyroid tissue with T-cell repertoires from blood. Once sampling was done, hyperthyroidism patients were given methimazole at a starting dose of 30 mg daily, whereas ophthalmopathy patients were given high-dose intravenous methylprednisolone. The paper reports TCR Vbeta CDR3 sequencing of over 130 peripheral blood samples: over 40 ophthalmopathy, under 80 hyperthyroidism and roughly 17 progressor patients.

A word on this clonotype: The target of this receptor is not known. Base qualities are not recorded, but no much larger clone differs from it by a single base.

In the germline V gene, CDR1 corresponds to KGHSH and CDR2 to LQKENI. V is cut back by 3 bases and J by 7 bases, with 9 bases in the junction unmatched. Its CDR3 holds 14 amino acids, cysteine through phenylalanine. The read is trimmed to its CDR3 DNA, 42 bases read in frame from base 1. Ophthalmopathy patients had moderately to severely active disease, Clinical Activity Score of at least 3, NOSPECS grade of at least 4, and duration under 3 months. Patients with uncontrolled infections, other autoimmune diseases, pregnancy or lactation were excluded. Diagnoses were based on clinical symptoms, serum thyroxine and TRAb, thyroid ultrasound and orbital computed tomography. Ficoll-Paque density gradient centrifugation was used to isolate PBMCs from around 10 ml of fresh peripheral blood. Trizol reagent was used to extract total RNA, and RNA quality was then checked on an Agilent 2100 Bioanalyzer. What the study reported, not specific to this receptor: Most expanded thyroid clonotypes (frequency above 0.001) were also found in blood, which suggests that blood repertoires may mirror thyroid immune responses. During validation, the model predicted progression to ophthalmopathy a median of about 6.5 months ahead of onset, with almost 71% sensitivity and roughly 75% specificity. Sample size was not statistically predetermined, and blinding of investigators to group allocation was not performed. A model built on a 13 V-J signature distinguished ophthalmopathy from stable hyperthyroidism, reaching 87.88% sensitivity and about 81% specificity in cross-validation and 80%/75% in testing.

TCR beta CDR3 regions were amplified from RNA transcripts. The first round of RT-PCR for the TCR CDR3 was performed with the HTBI primer set and the Qiagen OneStep RT-PCR kit. Libraries were constructed in a second round of multiplex PCR, after which size selection and purification were carried out. Libraries were sequenced paired-end with 100 bp reads on an Illumina HiSeq2000. In the source study's methods: SOAPnuke was used to process the raw data, with reads discarded if the reads contained adapters or uncalled bases, had a mean Phred below 15, or lacked an exact constant-primer or identifier match. High-quality paired reads were merged with COPE v1.2.5, and unique nucleotide sequences were defined as clonotypes. MiTCR v1.1 was used to align clonotypes to the IMGT TRBV, TRBD and TRBJ reference segments. Analysis was restricted to V-J combinations with a frequency above 0.0001, which covered 99.2% of repertoires. The TCS score was defined as the ratio of F50 (clonal expansion) to E x V (chaos), calculated using BLOSUM62-based TCRdist between CDR3 peptides within each V-J. Welch's t-statistics and random forest reduced 514 V-J features to some 14, which were used in a naive Bayes classifier (R e1071). The raw public data were reprocessed by TCRdb itself: fastp quality trimming at Q25, MiXCR clonotype calling, in-frame beta chains only. Each CDR3 protein gets just one entry, which takes the most common genes and DNA from the rows behind it. The V and J calls follow TCRdb's processing rather than the paper's. The sample contains hundreds of thousands of distinct CDR3 sequences, around 22% of them found a single time. The ten biggest clones cover about 60% of the sample.

This TCR was recovered from a man aged 25-40 years with Graves' ophthalmopathy. Input material: blood. The chain couples TRBV18 to TRBJ2-7; a stretch of 7 junction bases matches TRBD2. The DNA sequence is given as TGTGCCAGCTCACCCCGGGACTACCCTCGGGAGCAGTACTTC. Translated, this gives CASSPRDYPREQYF. Where the CDR3 stops, the reference TRBV18 and TRBJ2-7 genes take over; the full variable domain is NAGVMQNPRHLVRRRGQEARLRCSPMKGHSHVYWYRQLPEEGLKFMVYLQKENIIDESGMPKERFSAEFPKEGPSILRIQQVVRGDSAAYFCASSPRDYPREQYFGPGTRLTVT.